One sample yielded the 24 T cell receptor beta chains listed below, sequenced in a study of persistence of HIV-infected CD4 T cells. The immunoSEQ assay was version 4, run in survey mode. Some clones are missing from TCRdb's copy, which holds only in-frame ones; the method was immunoSEQ multiplex PCR. The sample carries roughly 32,000 clones, 82% recorded once. These receptors' targets are unknown. An overlapping HIV-1 Gag peptide pool stimulated these cells at 0.95 to 1 ug/peptide/mL. Memory cells lacking CD40L and CD69 with high CD45RO were sorted. Specimen: CD4+ T cells sorted from PBMCs after approximately 19-hour stimulation, collected from a patient who received antiretroviral therapy. Receptor source: an adult woman with HIV who was CMV-seropositive.

Turning to this clone: Within the sample, other DNA sequences also encode this same CDR3. This chain connects TRBV11-3 to TRBJ1-3; the match to TRBD1 covers 8 bases. The CDR3 length is 15 residues. The V gene end was trimmed by 5 bases and the J gene end by 2 bases; junction bases not matched to a gene: 5. Per the germline V gene, CDR1 is SGHNT and CDR2 is YENEEA. CDR3 loop: CASSPGQGPGNTIYF. For the CDR3, the DNA is TGTGCCAGCAGCCCCGGACAGGGTCCTGGAAACACCATATATTTT.

The J gene is TRBJ2-1, the V gene TRBV7-2, with D perhaps matching TRBD1 (5 bases). This CDR3 contains 15 residues. Trimming left V 4 bases short and J 8 bases short, with 18 bases between. Germline assignment: CDR1 SGHTA and CDR2 FQGNSA. CDR3 in amino acids: CASSSSGFWFDEQFF. The CDR3 region has the DNA TGTGCCAGCAGCTCGTCAGGGTTTTGGTTCGATGAGCAGTTCTTC.

The chain joins TRBV19 to TRBJ2-2; 8 bases agree with TRBD1. This CDR3 is built from 14 residues. Germline CDR1 and CDR2: LNHDA and SQIVND (reference sequence). V dropped 7 bases and J dropped 5; count of bases not matched to a gene: 6. This CDR3 reads CASTGGRGTGELFF. In nucleotides, the CDR3 is TGTGCCAGTACAGGGGGCCGTGGAACCGGGGAGCTGTTTTTT.

The chain carries TRBV10-3 and TRBJ2-1, with TRBD2 matching 12 bases. Germline loops: CDR1 ENHRY, CDR2 SYGVKD. This CDR3 spans 15 amino acids. With V trimmed by 6 bases and J by 7 bases, 7 bases remained unmatched. CDR3 DNA sequence: TGTGCCATCAGCCCCTTCGGACTAGCGGGAAATGAGCAGTTCTTC. It translates to CAISPFGLAGNEQFF.

The chain joins TRBV21-1 to TRBJ2-5. TRBV21-1 is recorded as a pseudogene. This CDR3 is 16 amino acids long. CDR3 sequence reads: CASSKALFGTWETQYF. CDR3 in DNA: TGTGCCAGCAGCAAAGCGCTTTTTGGGACCTGGGAGACCCAGTACTTC.

This chain links TRBV27 with TRBJ2-4, with D possibly matching TRBD2 (6 bases). Germline CDR1 and CDR2: MNHEY and SMNVEV (reference sequence). This CDR3 comprises 15 residues. Trimming removed 6 bases at V and 1 base at J, with 13 bases between. The CDR3 bases are TGTGCCAGCAGCCGATTGGAGGGTGCCAAAAACATTCAGTACTTC. Translated: CASSRLEGAKNIQYF.

The chain has TRBV30 and TRBJ1-5; D possibly corresponds to TRBD1 (6 bases). The CDR3 length is 13 residues. Germline V gives CDR1 GTSNPN, CDR2 SVGIG (reference sequence). Trimming removed 5 bases at V and 2 bases at J, with 10 bases between. CDR3: CAWGWGRNQPQHF. CDR3 bases: TGTGCCTGGGGGTGGGGGCGCAATCAGCCCCAGCATTTT.

This clone was picked up one time. V usage is TRBV29-1 and J usage is TRBJ2-7; perhaps TRBD2 as D (6 bases). CDR1 and CDR2 from the germline V gene are SQVTM and ANQGSEA. V was cut by 3 bases and J by 5 bases, with 17 bases left in between. The CDR3 extends over 14 amino acids. DNA of the CDR3: TGCAGCGTTGATATCGGGGGAAGTAGCAACGAGCAGTACTTC. This sequence encodes CSVDIGGSSNEQYF.

The rearrangement uses TRBV9 and TRBJ1-5; D might be TRBD1 (5 bases). CDR3 size: 14 residues. The ends were cut back, 0 bases at V and 6 bases at J, with 10 bases in the middle. Germline V gene data show CDR1 as SGDLS and CDR2 as YYNGEE. The CDR3 spells CASSVGQSIQPQHF. The CDR3 DNA reads as TGTGCCAGCAGCGTAGGACAGTCTATTCAGCCCCAGCATTTT.

The CDR3, as DNA: TGTGCCACCAGTGATGGATCGGACAGGGAAAGAAACACCATATATTTT. Translation: CATSDGSDRERNTIYF. The chain is built from TRBV24-1 and TRBJ1-3; TRBD1 matches 8 bases. Germline loops: CDR1 KGHDR, CDR2 SFDVKD. The CDR3 covers 16 residues. V gave up 3 bases and J gave up 5 bases; unmatched junction bases: 8.

This chain links TRBV4-1 with TRBJ1-2; D gene unclear. CDR1 is MGHRA, CDR2 YSYEKL, per germline. The V gene lost 0 bases and the J gene lost 8 bases, with 19 bases spanning the gap. The CDR3 is 16 residues long. For the CDR3, the DNA is TGCGCCAGCAGCCAAGAGTGGCGGTCGGGCGGACGGGGCTACACCTTC. It encodes CASSQEWRSGGRGYTF.

The CDR3 DNA is TGTGCCGTCCGGGGCGGAGCCCCCTATGGCTACACCTTC. It specifies CAVRGGAPYGYTF. This chain links TRBV7-6 with TRBJ1-2; D possibly corresponds to TRBD1 (5 bases). Germline V lookup: CDR1 SGHVS, CDR2 FNYEAQ. The CDR3 spans 13 residues. Trimming took off 11 bases at V and 4 bases at J, with 17 bases between the two ends. The full variable domain, with the rest looked up from reference TRBV7-6 and TRBJ1-2, is GAGVSQSPRYKVTKRGQDVALRCDPISGHVSLYWYRQALGQGPEFLTYFNYEAQQDKSGLPNDRFSAERPEGSISTLTIQRTEQRDSAMYRCAVRGGAPYGYTFGSGTRLTVV.

The chain combines TRBV7-9 with TRBJ2-1; 9 nucleotides align to TRBD1. The CDR3 is 19 residues long. Germline CDR1 reads SEHNR; CDR2 reads FQNEAQ (reference sequence). V lost 4 bases to trimming and J lost 3 bases; unmatched junction nucleotides: 16. Written as DNA, the CDR3 is TGTGCCAGCAGCTCCCACTCCAACTCACAGGGGGCCAACTACAATGAGCAGTTCTTC. As protein: CASSSHSNSQGANYNEQFF.

This chain links TRBV6-1 with TRBJ1-1, with unresolved D. This CDR3 region has 13 residues. Germline CDR1 reads MNHNS; CDR2 reads SASEGT. Trimming stripped 5 bases from V and 7 bases from J, with 14 bases between. Written as DNA, the CDR3 is TGTGCCAGCAGTTATAAGGGTCGGGGTGAAGCTTTCTTT. Translation gives CASSYKGRGEAFF.

This clone was picked up a small number of times. Other DNA sequences within the sample encode an identical CDR3. V usage is TRBV18 and J usage is TRBJ2-5; D unclear. CDR1 is KGHSH and CDR2 is LQKENI in the germline V gene. CDR3 length equals 14 residues. V was trimmed by 6 bases and J by 2 bases, leaving 13 bases between them. The CDR3 coding sequence is TGTGCCAGCTCGTTGGCTGGGCCTCAAGAGACCCAGTACTTC. Translated, it gives CASSLAGPQETQYF.

This clone was seen a single time. This rearrangement joins TRBV5-8 to TRBJ1-5, with a tentative D call TRBD1 (6 bases). The CDR3 is made up of 17 amino acids. From germline, CDR1 is SGHTS and CDR2 YDEGEE. V gave up 7 bases and J gave up 0 bases, with 20 bases separating them. CDR3 sequence (DNA): TGTGCCAGCGCCGGCCCGAGGACAGCTTATAGCAATCAGCCCCAGCATTTT. Translated, it gives CASAGPRTAYSNQPQHF.

The chain couples TRBV3-1 (or the pseudogene TRBV3-2) to TRBJ2-3, with a weak D call TRBD2 (7 bases). The germline V and J ends were trimmed by 4 bases and 2 bases, with 13 bases remaining between them. The CDR3 extends over 15 amino acids. Germline V CDR1 and CDR2: LGHDT, YNNKEL (reference sequence). CDR3 bases: TGTGCCAGCAGCCCTGGCGGGGGCTACACAGATACGCAGTATTTT. Translation: CASSPGGGYTDTQYF.

V and J are TRBV7-2 and TRBJ2-3; TRBD2 might be the D (5 bases). Germline V CDR1 and CDR2: SGHTA, FQGNSA. V was trimmed by 0 bases and J by 1 base, leaving 14 bases between them. The CDR3 contains 17 residues. The CDR3 is CASSLALKRNGTDTQYF. CDR3 sequence (DNA): TGTGCCAGCAGCTTAGCGCTGAAGCGGAACGGCACAGATACGCAGTATTTT.

There are a few counts of this clone. The chain joins TRBV4-3 to TRBJ1-3, with 7 bases aligning to TRBD1. The CDR3 covers 14 residues. V shed 4 bases and J 2 bases; nucleotides not matched to a gene: 2. CDR1 LGHNA and CDR2 YSLEER come from the germline V gene. CDR3 amino acids: CASSLTGTGNTIYF. The CDR3 coding sequence is TGCGCCAGCAGCCTGACAGGGACTGGAAACACCATATATTTT.

This chain connects TRBV7-9 to TRBJ2-5, with 13 bases fitting TRBD2. The CDR3 is made up of 15 amino acids. V was clipped by 6 bases and J by 5 bases; unmatched bases: 6. Per the germline V gene, CDR1 is SEHNR and CDR2 is FQNEAQ (reference sequence). The CDR3 bases are TGTGCCAGCAGTACGACTAGCGGGAGGCTGGAGACCCAGTACTTC. The encoded protein is CASSTTSGRLETQYF.

V and J are TRBV6-1 and TRBJ2-6; a possible D gene is TRBD2 (5 bases). The germline V and J ends were trimmed by 2 bases and 3 bases, with 11 bases remaining between them. Germline values: CDR1 MNHNS, CDR2 SASEGT. This CDR3 has 16 residues. The CDR3 nucleotides read TGTGCCAGCAGTGAACATTGGGCGGGTGGGGCCAACGTCCTGACTTTC. Translated, it gives CASSEHWAGGANVLTF.

This clone was seen only once. The gene calls are TRBV7-9 and TRBJ2-3; maybe TRBD2 (6 bases). Trimming took 4 bases from V and 4 from J, leaving 15 bases between them. Germline loops: CDR1 SEHNR, CDR2 FQNEAQ (reference sequence). The CDR3 length is 15 residues. The CDR3 loop is CASSSSSGVADTQYF. Written as DNA, the CDR3 is TGTGCCAGCAGCTCGAGCTCGGGGGTAGCAGATACGCAGTATTTT. The full variable domain, completed using reference TRBV7-9 and TRBJ2-3, is DTGVSQNPRHKITKRGQNVTFRCDPISEHNRLYWYRQTLGQGPEFLTYFQNEAQLEKSRLLSDRFSAERPKGSFSTLEIQRTEQGDSAMYLCASSSSSGVADTQYFGPGTRLTVL.

The V call is TRBV5-5, the J call TRBJ1-2, with D unresolved. Trimming took off 1 base at V and 4 bases at J, with 11 bases between the two ends. The germline gives CDR1 SGHKS, CDR2 YYEKEE (reference sequence). This CDR3 region has 14 residues. The CDR3 bases are TGTGCCAGCAGCTTGTTGTCAGAGATCTATGGCTACACCTTC. It is translated as CASSLLSEIYGYTF.

The CDR3 loop reads CATMGSGTGELFF. CDR3 coding DNA: TGTGCCACCATGGGTAGCGGGACCGGGGAGCTGTTTTTT. The V gene is TRBV24-1, the J gene TRBJ2-2, with 7 positions matching TRBD2. This CDR3 spans 13 amino acids. Trimming removed 8 bases from V and 5 bases from J; junction bases left unmatched: 4. The germline CDR1 and CDR2 sequences are KGHDR and SFDVKD.